This T cell receptor (beta chain) was sequenced in a study of control samples from healthy donors and cancer patients. Assay: immunoSEQ multiplex PCR; the TCRdb copy retains only in-frame clones and omits some. The sample lists about 69,000 clones; 89% were seen once. Trimming took 4 bases from V and 7 from J, leaving 16 bases between them. The length of the CDR3 is 13 residues. Germline-derived CDR1 and CDR2 are GTSNPN and SVGIG (reference sequence). The sequencing input was PBMCs. The chain is built from TRBV30 and TRBJ1-2; TRBD1 is a possible D gene (6 bases). The TCR sequence derives from a man between 60 and 75 years old with colorectal cancer. CDR3 sequence (DNA): TGTGCCTGGATTGGTCAGGGGCTTGGTGGCTACACCTTC. This sequence encodes CAWIGQGLGGYTF.